The sequence of this TCR beta chain was determined in a study of CD8 T cells in ankylosing spondylitis. Whole-study results and caveats: Within ankylosing spondylitis blood, a TCR beta motif made up of several highly homologous variants appeared to be characteristic.

As regards this clonotype: Its antigen is not known.

Trimming removed 5 bases at V and 2 bases at J, with 23 bases between. Germline-derived CDR1 and CDR2 are LGHNT and FRNRAP. The CDR3 sequence is 18 residues long. TCRdb independently ran MiXCR on the 5' RACE reads; one entry per CDR3 protein. The table lists around 39,000 distinct CDR3 sequences, approximately 9.9% of them singletons. The clonotype comes from a male donor with ankylosing spondylitis. Sequencing input: synovial fluid, either unsorted or a sorted T cell fraction (not recorded which). V usage is TRBV12-5 and J usage is TRBJ2-3, with D maybe TRBD1 (6 bases). The CDR3 loop is CASGPPLRDNLHTDTQYF. The DNA of the CDR3 is TGTGCTAGTGGTCCCCCCCTCCGGGACAACTTACACACAGATACGCAGTATTTT.